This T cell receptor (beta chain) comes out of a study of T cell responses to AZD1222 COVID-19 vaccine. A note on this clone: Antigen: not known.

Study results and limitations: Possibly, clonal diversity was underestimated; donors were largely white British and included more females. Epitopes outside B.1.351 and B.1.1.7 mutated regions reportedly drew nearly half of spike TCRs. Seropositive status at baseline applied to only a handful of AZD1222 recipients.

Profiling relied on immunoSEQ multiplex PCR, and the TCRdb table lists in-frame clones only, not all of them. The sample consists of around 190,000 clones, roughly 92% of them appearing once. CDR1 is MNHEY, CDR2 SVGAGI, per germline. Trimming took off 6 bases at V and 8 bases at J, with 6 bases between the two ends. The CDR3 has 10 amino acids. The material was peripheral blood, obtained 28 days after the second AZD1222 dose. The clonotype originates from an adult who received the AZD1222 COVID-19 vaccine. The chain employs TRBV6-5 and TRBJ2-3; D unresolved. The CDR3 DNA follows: TGTGCCAGCAGCCCGGGTACGCAGTATTTT. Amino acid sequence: CASSPGTQYF.